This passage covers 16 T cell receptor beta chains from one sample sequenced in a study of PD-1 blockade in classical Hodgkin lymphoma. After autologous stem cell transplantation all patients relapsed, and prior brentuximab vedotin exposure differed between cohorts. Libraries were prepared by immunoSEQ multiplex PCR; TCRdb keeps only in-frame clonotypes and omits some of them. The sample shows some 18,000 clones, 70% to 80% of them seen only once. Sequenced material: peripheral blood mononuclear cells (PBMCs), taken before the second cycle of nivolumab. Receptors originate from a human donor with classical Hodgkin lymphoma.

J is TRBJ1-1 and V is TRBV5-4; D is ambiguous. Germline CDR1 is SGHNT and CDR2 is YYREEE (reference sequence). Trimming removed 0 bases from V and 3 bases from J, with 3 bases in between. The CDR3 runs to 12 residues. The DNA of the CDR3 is TGTGCCAGCAGCTTGGGAGACACTGAAGCTTTCTTT. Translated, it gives CASSLGDTEAFF.

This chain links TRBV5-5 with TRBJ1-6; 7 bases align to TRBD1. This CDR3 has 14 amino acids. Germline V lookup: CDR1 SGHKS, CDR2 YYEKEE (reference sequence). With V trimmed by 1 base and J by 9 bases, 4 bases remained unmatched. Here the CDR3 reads CASSLTGAGSPLHF. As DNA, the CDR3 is TGTGCCAGCAGCTTGACAGGGGCAGGTTCACCCCTCCACTTT.

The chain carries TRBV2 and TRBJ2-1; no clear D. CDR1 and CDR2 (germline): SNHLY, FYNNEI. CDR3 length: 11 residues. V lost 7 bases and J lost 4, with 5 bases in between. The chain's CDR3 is CASTEYNEQFF. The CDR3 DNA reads TGTGCCAGCACCGAATACAATGAGCAGTTCTTC.

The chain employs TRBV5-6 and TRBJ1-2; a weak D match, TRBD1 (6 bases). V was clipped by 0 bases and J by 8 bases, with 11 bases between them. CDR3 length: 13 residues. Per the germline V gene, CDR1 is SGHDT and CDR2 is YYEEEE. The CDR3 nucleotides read TGTGCCAGCAGCTTGGACAGGGCTAGGGGCTACACCTTC. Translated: CASSLDRARGYTF. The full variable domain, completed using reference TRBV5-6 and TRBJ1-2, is DAGVTQSPTHLIKTRGQQVTLRCSPKSGHDTVSWYQQALGQGPQFIFQYYEEEERQRGNFPDRFSGHQFPNYSSELNVNALLLGDSALYLCASSLDRARGYTFGSGTRLTVV.

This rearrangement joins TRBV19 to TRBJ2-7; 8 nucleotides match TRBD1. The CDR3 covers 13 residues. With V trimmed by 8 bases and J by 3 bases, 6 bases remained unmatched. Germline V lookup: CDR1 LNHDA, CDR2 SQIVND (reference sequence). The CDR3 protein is CASGKTGDYEQYF. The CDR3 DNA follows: TGTGCCAGTGGGAAGACAGGGGACTACGAGCAGTACTTC.

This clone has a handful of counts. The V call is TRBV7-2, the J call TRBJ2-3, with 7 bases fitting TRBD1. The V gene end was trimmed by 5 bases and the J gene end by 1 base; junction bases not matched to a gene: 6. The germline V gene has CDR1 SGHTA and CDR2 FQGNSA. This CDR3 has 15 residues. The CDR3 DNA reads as TGTGCCAGCAGCCCCGGGACAGCCGGCACAGATACGCAGTATTTT. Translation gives CASSPGTAGTDTQYF.

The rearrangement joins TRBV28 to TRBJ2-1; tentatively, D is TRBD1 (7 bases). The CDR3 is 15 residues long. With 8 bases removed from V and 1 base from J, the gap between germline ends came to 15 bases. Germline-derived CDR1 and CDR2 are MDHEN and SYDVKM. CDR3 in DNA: TGTGCCAGCGGCGGGACAGCGGAGTCCTACAATGAGCAGTTCTTC. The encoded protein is CASGGTAESYNEQFF.

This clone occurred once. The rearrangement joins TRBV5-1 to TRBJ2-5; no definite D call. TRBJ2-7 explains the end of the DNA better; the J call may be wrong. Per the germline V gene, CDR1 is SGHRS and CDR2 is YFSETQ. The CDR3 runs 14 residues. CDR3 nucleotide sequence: TGCGCCAGCAGCTTGGAACTAAAAAGAAACGAGCAGTACTTC. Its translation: CASSLELKRNEQYF.

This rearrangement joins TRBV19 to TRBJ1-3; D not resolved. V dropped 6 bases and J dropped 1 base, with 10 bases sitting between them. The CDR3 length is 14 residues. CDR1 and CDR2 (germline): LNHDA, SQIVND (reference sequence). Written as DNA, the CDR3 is TGTGCCAGTAGCCTGGTAATTTCTGGAAACACCATATATTTT. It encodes CASSLVISGNTIYF.

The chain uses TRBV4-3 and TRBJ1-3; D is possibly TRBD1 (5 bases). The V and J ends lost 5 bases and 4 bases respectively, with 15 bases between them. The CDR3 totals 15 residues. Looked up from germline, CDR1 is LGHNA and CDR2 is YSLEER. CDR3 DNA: TGCGCCAGCAGCGAGAGAGGGGCGGCCGGAAACACCATATATTTT. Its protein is CASSERGAAGNTIYF.

The CDR3 DNA sequence: TGTGCCATCAGTGAGGGGTACGAGCAGTACTTC. Translating gives CAISEGYEQYF. The chain is built from TRBV10-3 and TRBJ2-7; D ambiguous. Per germline, CDR1 ENHRY and CDR2 SYGVKD. The CDR3 length is 11 residues. V was pared by 2 bases and J by 4 bases, with 3 bases between.

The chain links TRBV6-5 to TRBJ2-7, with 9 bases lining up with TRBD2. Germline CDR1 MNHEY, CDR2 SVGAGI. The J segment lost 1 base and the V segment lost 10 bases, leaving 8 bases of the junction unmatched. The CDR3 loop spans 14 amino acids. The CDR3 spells CATFSGSRSYEQYF. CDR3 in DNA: TGTGCCACCTTTAGCGGGAGTCGGTCCTACGAGCAGTACTTC.

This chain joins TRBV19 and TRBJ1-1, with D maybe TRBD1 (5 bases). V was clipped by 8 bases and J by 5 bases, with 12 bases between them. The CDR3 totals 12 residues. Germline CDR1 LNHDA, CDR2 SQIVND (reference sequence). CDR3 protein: CASRDLGTEAFF. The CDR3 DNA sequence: TGTGCCAGTCGGGACTTAGGGACTGAAGCTTTCTTT.

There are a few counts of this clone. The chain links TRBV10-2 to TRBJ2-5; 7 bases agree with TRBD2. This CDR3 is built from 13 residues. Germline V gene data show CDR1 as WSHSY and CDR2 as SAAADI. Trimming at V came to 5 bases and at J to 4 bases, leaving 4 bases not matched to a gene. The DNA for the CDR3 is TGCGCCAGCAGTCGGGGGGTCGTAGAGACCCAGTACTTC. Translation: CASSRGVVETQYF.

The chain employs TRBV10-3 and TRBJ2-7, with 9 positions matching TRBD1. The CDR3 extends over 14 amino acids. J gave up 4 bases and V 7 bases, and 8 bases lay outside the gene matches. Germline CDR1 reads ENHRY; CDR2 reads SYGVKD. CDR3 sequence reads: CAITERDREYEQYF. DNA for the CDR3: TGTGCCATCACTGAAAGGGACAGGGAGTACGAGCAGTACTTC.

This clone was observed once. As DNA, the CDR3 is TGTGCCAGCAGGAGGGGGGGAACAGGGAACACTGAAGCTTTCTTT. The encoded protein is CASRRGGTGNTEAFF. This chain joins TRBV6-1 and TRBJ1-1, with TRBD1 as a possible D gene (6 bases). The germline V and J ends were trimmed by 6 bases and 1 base, with 15 bases remaining between them. CDR1 and CDR2 (germline): MNHNS, SASEGT. The CDR3 is 15 amino acids.